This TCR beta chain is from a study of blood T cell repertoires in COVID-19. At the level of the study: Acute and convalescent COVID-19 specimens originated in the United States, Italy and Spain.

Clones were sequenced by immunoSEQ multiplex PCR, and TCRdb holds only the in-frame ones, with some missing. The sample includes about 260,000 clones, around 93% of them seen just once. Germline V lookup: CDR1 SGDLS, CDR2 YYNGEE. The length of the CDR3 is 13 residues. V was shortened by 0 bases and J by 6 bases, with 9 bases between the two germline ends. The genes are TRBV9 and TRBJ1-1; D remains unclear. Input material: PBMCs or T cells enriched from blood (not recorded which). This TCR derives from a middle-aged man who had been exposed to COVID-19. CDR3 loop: CASSVDPGSEAFF. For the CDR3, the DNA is TGTGCCAGCAGCGTAGATCCGGGGTCTGAAGCTTTCTTT.